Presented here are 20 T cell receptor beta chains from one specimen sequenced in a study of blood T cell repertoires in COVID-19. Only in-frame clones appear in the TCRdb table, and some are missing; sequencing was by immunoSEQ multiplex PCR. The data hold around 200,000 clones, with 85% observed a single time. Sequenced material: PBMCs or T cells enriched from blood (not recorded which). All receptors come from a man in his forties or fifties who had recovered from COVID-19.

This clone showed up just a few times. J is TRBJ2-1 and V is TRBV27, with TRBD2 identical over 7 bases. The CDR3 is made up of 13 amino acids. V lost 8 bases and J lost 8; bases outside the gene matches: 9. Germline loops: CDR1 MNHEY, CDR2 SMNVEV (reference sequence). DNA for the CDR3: TGTGCCAGCTGGACTAGTGGAATCTATGAGCAGTTCTTC. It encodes CASWTSGIYEQFF.

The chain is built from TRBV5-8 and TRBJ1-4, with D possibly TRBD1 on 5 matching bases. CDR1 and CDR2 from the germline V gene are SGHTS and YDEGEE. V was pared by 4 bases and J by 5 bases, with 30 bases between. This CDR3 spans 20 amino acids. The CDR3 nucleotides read TGTGCCAGCAGCCCATCAACGTCTATTTCAACGGGGGAGGCAAATGAAAAACTGTTTTTT. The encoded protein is CASSPSTSISTGEANEKLFF.

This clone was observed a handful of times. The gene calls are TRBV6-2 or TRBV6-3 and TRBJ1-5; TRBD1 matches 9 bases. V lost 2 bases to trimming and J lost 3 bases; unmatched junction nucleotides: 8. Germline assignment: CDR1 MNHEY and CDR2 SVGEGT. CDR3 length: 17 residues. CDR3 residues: CASSYDWGQGFNQPQHF. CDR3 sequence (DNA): TGTGCCAGCAGTTACGACTGGGGACAGGGATTCAATCAGCCCCAGCATTTT.

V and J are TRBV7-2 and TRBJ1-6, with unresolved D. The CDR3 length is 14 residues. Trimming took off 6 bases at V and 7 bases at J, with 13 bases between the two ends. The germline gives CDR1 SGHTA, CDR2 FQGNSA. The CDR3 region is CASRQPTSNSPLHF. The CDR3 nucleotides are TGTGCCAGCAGACAGCCTACCTCCAATTCACCCCTCCACTTT.

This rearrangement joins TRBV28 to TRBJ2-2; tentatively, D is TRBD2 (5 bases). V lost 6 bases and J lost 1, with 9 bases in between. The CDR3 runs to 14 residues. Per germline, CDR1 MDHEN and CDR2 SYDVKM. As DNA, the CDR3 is TGTGCCAGCAGGGCAGCGGTGAACACCGGGGAGCTGTTTTTT. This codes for CASRAAVNTGELFF.

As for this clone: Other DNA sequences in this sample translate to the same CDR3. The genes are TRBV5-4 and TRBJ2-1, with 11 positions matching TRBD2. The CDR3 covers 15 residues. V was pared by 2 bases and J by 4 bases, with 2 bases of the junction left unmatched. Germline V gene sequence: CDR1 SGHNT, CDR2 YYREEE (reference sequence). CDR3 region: CASSLTSGSYNEQFF. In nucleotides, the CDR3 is TGTGCCAGCAGCTTAACTAGCGGGAGTTACAATGAGCAGTTCTTC.

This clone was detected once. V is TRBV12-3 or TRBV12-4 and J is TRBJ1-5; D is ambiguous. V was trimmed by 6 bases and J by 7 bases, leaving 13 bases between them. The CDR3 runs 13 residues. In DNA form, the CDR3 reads TGTGCCAGCAGCGGATACAGCCTCCAGCCCCAGCATTTT. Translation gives CASSGYSLQPQHF.

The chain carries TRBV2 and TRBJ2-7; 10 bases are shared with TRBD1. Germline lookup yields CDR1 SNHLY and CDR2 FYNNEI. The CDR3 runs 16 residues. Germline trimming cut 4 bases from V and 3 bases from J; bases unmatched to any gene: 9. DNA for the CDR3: TGTGCCAGCAGTGGGACAGGGGGACCTCACAACTACGAGCAGTACTTC. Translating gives CASSGTGGPHNYEQYF. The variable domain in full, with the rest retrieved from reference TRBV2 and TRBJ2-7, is EPEVTQTPSHQVTQMGQEVILRCVPISNHLYFYWYRQILGQKVEFLVSFYNNEISEKSEIFDDQFSVERPDGSNFTLKIRSTKLEDSAMYFCASSGTGGPHNYEQYFGPGTRLTVT.

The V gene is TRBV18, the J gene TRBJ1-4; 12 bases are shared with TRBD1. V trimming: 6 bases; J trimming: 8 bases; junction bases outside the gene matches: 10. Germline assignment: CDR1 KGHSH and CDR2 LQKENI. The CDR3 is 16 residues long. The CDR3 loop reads CASSPKGQGAGEKLFF. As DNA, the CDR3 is TGTGCCAGCTCCCCAAAGGGACAGGGGGCTGGCGAAAAACTGTTTTTT.

CDR3 sequence: CASRYAGQSEAFF. In DNA, the CDR3 is TGTGCCAGCAGATACGCGGGACAGAGTGAAGCTTTCTTT. The chain couples TRBV5-5 to TRBJ1-1; 7 bases line up with TRBD1. V gave up 5 bases and J gave up 7 bases; unmatched junction bases: 8. The length of the CDR3 is 13 residues. CDR1 and CDR2 from the germline V gene are SGHKS and YYEKEE (reference sequence).

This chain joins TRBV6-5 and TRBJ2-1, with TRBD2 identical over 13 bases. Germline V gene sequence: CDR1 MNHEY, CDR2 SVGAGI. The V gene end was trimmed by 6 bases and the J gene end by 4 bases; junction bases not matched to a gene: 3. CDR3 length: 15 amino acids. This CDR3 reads CASRGGLAGYNEQFF. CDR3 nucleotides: TGTGCCAGCAGAGGGGGACTAGCGGGATACAATGAGCAGTTCTTC.

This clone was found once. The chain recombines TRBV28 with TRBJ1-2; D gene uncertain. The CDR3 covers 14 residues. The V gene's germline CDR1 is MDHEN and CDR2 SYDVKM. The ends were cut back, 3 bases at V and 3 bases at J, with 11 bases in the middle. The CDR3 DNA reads TGTGCCAGCAGTTTGGTCAACAGATACTATGGCTACACCTTC. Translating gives CASSLVNRYYGYTF.

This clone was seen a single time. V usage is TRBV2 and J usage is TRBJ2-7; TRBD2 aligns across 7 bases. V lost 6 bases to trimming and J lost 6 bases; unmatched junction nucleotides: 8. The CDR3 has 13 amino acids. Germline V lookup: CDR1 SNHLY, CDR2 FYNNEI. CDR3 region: CASRSASGFEQYF. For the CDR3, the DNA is TGTGCCAGCAGGTCCGCTAGCGGCTTCGAGCAGTACTTC.

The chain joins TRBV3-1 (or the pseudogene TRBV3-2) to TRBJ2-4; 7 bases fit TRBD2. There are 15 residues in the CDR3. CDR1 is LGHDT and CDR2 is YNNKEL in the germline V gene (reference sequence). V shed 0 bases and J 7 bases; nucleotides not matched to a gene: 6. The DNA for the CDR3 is TGTGCCAGCAGCCAAGATGGCGGGAGCTGGAACATTCAGTACTTC. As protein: CASSQDGGSWNIQYF.

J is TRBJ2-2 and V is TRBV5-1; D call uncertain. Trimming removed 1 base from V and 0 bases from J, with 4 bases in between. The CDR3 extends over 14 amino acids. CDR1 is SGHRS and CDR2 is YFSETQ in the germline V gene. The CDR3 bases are TGCGCCAGCAGCTTGTCAGCGAACACCGGGGAGCTGTTTTTT. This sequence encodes CASSLSANTGELFF.

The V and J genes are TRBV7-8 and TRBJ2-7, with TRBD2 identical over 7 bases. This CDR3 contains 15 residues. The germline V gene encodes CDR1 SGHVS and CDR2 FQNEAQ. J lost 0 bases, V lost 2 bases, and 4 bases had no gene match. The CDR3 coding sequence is TGTGCCAGCAGCTTAAGGACTAGAAGCTCCTACGAGCAGTACTTC. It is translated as CASSLRTRSSYEQYF.

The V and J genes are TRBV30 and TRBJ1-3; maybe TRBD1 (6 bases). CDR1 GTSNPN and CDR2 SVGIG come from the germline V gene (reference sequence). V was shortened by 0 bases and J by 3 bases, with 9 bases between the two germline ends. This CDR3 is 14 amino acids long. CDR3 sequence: CAWSVGGLGNTIYF. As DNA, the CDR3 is TGTGCCTGGAGTGTCGGGGGGCTTGGAAACACCATATATTTT.

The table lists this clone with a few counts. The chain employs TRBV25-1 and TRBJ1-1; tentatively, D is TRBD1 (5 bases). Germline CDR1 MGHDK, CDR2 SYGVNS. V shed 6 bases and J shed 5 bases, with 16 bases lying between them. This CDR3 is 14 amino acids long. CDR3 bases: TGTGCCAGCAGCCCTGCCGGGGGAGGGACTGAAGCTTTCTTT. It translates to CASSPAGGGTEAFF.

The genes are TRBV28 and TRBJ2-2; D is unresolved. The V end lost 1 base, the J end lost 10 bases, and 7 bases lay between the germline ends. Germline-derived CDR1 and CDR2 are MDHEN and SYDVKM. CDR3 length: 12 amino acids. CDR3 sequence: CASSLSMKELFF. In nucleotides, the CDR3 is TGTGCCAGCAGTTTATCTATGAAGGAGCTGTTTTTT.

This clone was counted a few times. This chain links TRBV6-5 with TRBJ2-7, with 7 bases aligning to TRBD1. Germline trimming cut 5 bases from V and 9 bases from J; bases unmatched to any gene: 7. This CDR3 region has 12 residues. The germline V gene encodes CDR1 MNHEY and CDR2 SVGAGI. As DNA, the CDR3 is TGTGCCAGCAGTCACGGGCAGGGGGTGCAGTACTTC. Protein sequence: CASSHGQGVQYF.